Shown below are 21 T cell receptor beta chains from a single sample sequenced in a study of cytomegalovirus exposure and HLA in healthy donors. Both 60 Vbeta primers and 13 Jbeta primers went into the PCR. The protocol was immunoSEQ multiplex PCR, while the TCRdb copy is restricted to in-frame clones and leaves out a portion. Of about 210,000 clones in the sample, 70% to 80% were seen once. Material: PBMCs. The origin of the receptors is a woman in her twenties or thirties in good health and CMV-seropositive.

The chain employs TRBV4-1 and TRBJ1-1, with D possibly TRBD1 on 5 matching bases. Germline assignment: CDR1 MGHRA and CDR2 YSYEKL. Trimming took off 1 base at V and 9 bases at J, with 9 bases between the two ends. The CDR3 has 12 amino acids. CDR3 bases: TGCGCCAGCAGCCAAGTGGGGGGAAAAGCTTTCTTT. Translating it yields CASSQVGGKAFF.

The J gene is TRBJ1-1, the V gene TRBV5-1; 7 bases map to TRBD1. V gave up 5 bases and J gave up 8 bases; unmatched junction bases: 9. The length of the CDR3 is 13 residues. Germline V gene data show CDR1 as SGHRS and CDR2 as YFSETQ. This CDR3 is CASREALTGEAFF. The CDR3 DNA follows: TGCGCCAGCAGGGAGGCACTGACAGGGGAAGCTTTCTTT.

The V and J genes are TRBV25-1 and TRBJ1-3, with D hard to call. V was shortened by 10 bases and J by 0 bases, with 16 bases between the two germline ends. Germline V gene sequence: CDR1 MGHDK, CDR2 SYGVNS. The CDR3 is 15 amino acids. The DNA for the CDR3 is TGTGCCACCGGGTCACACTCTTCCTCTGGAAACACCATATATTTT. Protein sequence: CATGSHSSSGNTIYF.

This chain connects TRBV7-8 to TRBJ2-3, with 13 bases aligning to TRBD2. V was clipped by 5 bases and J by 3 bases; unmatched bases: 8. Germline CDR1 is SGHVS and CDR2 is FQNEAQ. This CDR3 is built from 17 residues. CDR3 residues: CASSPGTSGDWTDTQYF. The CDR3 region has the DNA TGTGCCAGCAGCCCAGGGACTAGCGGGGACTGGACAGATACGCAGTATTTT.

This clone was detected only a few times. The genes are TRBV11-1 and TRBJ2-1; possibly TRBD2 for D (6 bases). V was clipped by 5 bases and J by 0 bases, with 17 bases between them. Germline CDR1 is SGHAT and CDR2 is FQDESV (reference sequence). The CDR3 has 17 residues. The CDR3 DNA sequence: TGTGCCAGCAGCCAAGCCCGGGAGAGGAGCTCCTACAATGAGCAGTTCTTC. Encoded protein: CASSQARERSSYNEQFF.

This chain connects TRBV28 to TRBJ1-3, with a tentative D call TRBD1 (5 bases). The CDR3 extends over 15 amino acids. Per the germline V gene, CDR1 is MDHEN and CDR2 is SYDVKM. V gave up 6 bases and J gave up 4 bases, with 16 bases separating them. The CDR3 is CASSLSGAPGNTIYF. CDR3 coding DNA: TGTGCCAGCAGCCTGAGCGGGGCCCCCGGAAACACCATATATTTT.

The chain recombines TRBV5-1 with TRBJ1-1, with D possibly matching TRBD1 (5 bases). V shed 2 bases and J shed 1 base, with 15 bases lying between them. CDR1 is SGHRS and CDR2 is YFSETQ in the germline V gene. The CDR3 extends over 16 amino acids. The CDR3 sequence: CASSFGGVLGNTEAFF. Written as DNA, the CDR3 is TGCGCCAGCAGCTTTGGGGGGGTCTTGGGGAACACTGAAGCTTTCTTT.

The V gene is TRBV5-1, the J gene TRBJ1-1; possible D gene TRBD1, 6 bases. CDR1 and CDR2 from the germline V gene are SGHRS and YFSETQ. The CDR3 runs 13 residues. V was cut by 3 bases and J by 1 base, with 7 bases left in between. CDR3 nucleotide sequence: TGCGCCAGCAGCTCGACAGGGAACACTGAAGCTTTCTTT. Translation gives CASSSTGNTEAFF.

The chain has TRBV28 and TRBJ2-1; 12 bases are a match to TRBD2. The length of the CDR3 is 17 residues. In germline, CDR1 is MDHEN, CDR2 SYDVKM. J lost 6 bases, V lost 2 bases, and 8 bases had no gene match. CDR3 protein: CASSLTTGTSGSNEQFF. CDR3 nucleotides: TGTGCCAGCAGTTTAACGACCGGGACTAGCGGGTCCAATGAGCAGTTCTTC.

This sequence joins TRBV6-1 and TRBJ2-7, with D possibly TRBD2 on 6 matching bases. CDR1 MNHNS and CDR2 SASEGT come from the germline V gene. The CDR3 sequence is 14 residues long. Trimming took off 6 bases at V and 7 bases at J, with 19 bases between the two ends. DNA for the CDR3: TGTGCCAGCAGCCTACTACCGGAGGGGAGGGAGCAGTACTTC. Its protein is CASSLLPEGREQYF.

The chain combines TRBV5-4 with TRBJ2-5; the match to TRBD1 covers 8 bases. The V segment lost 3 bases and the J segment 4 bases; nucleotides outside the gene matches: 8. Germline V lookup: CDR1 SGHNT, CDR2 YYREEE (reference sequence). The CDR3 loop spans 15 amino acids. The CDR3 bases are TGTGCCAGCAGCTCCGGACAGGGCTCTAGAGAGACCCAGTACTTC. It yields the protein CASSSGQGSRETQYF.

This clone was detected only once. V gene TRBV11-2 combines with J gene TRBJ2-3; D gene ambiguous. The germline CDR1 and CDR2 sequences are SGHAT and FQNNGV. The CDR3 is 17 residues long. The germline V and J ends were trimmed by 2 bases and 0 bases, with 15 bases remaining between them. The CDR3 region has the DNA TGTGCCAGCAGCTTATCCTTGCTGGGCCCTAGCACAGATACGCAGTATTTT. Its protein product is CASSLSLLGPSTDTQYF. Complete variable domain (other parts from reference TRBV11-2 and TRBJ2-3): EAGVAQSPRYKIIEKRQSVAFWCNPISGHATLYWYQQILGQGPKLLIQFQNNGVVDDSQLPKDRFSAERLKGVDSTLKIQPAKLEDSAVYLCASSLSLLGPSTDTQYFGPGTRLTVL.

The chain uses TRBV2 and TRBJ1-6; D is uncertain. Germline CDR1 reads SNHLY; CDR2 reads FYNNEI. Trimming left V 4 bases short and J 0 bases short, with 10 bases between. The CDR3 contains 16 residues. CDR3: CASSVLRSSYNSPLHF. The CDR3 region has the DNA TGTGCCAGCAGTGTACTTAGGAGCTCCTATAATTCACCCCTCCACTTT.

This clone has only one observation. The chain carries TRBV4-1 and TRBJ2-3; tentative D call: TRBD2 (6 bases). Trimming left V 5 bases short and J 0 bases short, with 18 bases between. The V gene's germline CDR1 is MGHRA and CDR2 YSYEKL. This CDR3 has 17 amino acids. CDR3 region: CASSSRPRRASTDTQYF. CDR3 coding DNA: TGCGCCAGCAGCTCTCGTCCTCGGAGGGCGAGCACAGATACGCAGTATTTT.

This clone was seen only once. CDR3 sequence (DNA): TGTGCCAGCAGAGCTAGACAGGGGTACACTGAAGCTTTCTTT. This codes for CASRARQGYTEAFF. The chain employs TRBV2 and TRBJ1-1; 8 bases are a match to TRBD1. Germline loops: CDR1 SNHLY, CDR2 FYNNEI. J was trimmed by 3 bases and V by 6 bases; bases with no gene match: 6. The CDR3 covers 14 residues.

This chain links TRBV4-3 with TRBJ1-1, with D tentatively TRBD1 (5 bases). The CDR3 contains 15 residues. CDR1 LGHNA and CDR2 YSLEER come from the germline V gene. Trimming shortened V by 0 bases and J by 4 bases, and 12 bases separated the two germline ends. CDR3 in amino acids: CASSQDLGGGTEAFF. CDR3 coding DNA: TGCGCCAGCAGCCAAGATCTCGGGGGGGGCACTGAAGCTTTCTTT.

V is TRBV18 and J is TRBJ2-3, with 8 bases aligning to TRBD2. V was pared by 1 base and J by 3 bases, with 3 bases of the junction left unmatched. CDR3 size: 15 residues. Germline CDR1 KGHSH, CDR2 LQKENI. The DNA for the CDR3 is TGTGCCAGCTCACCACAGGCGGGAGGAACAGATACGCAGTATTTT. Protein: CASSPQAGGTDTQYF.

This rearrangement joins TRBV11-2 to TRBJ1-2, with 8 nucleotides matching TRBD1. This CDR3 region has 17 residues. From germline, CDR1 is SGHAT and CDR2 FQNNGV. Losses at the gene ends were 7 bases for V and 2 bases for J; bases not matched to a gene: 15. CDR3 protein: CASTLLRRGQDNYGYTF. The CDR3 region has the DNA TGTGCCAGCACTCTCCTCAGGCGGGGACAGGACAACTATGGCTACACCTTC.

V usage is TRBV20-1 and J usage is TRBJ2-7; no reliable D call. Germline V lookup: CDR1 DFQATT, CDR2 SNEGSKA (reference sequence). CDR3 length: 11 amino acids. The V end was cut by 4 bases, the J end by 7 bases, with 11 bases between. CDR3 sequence (DNA): TGCAGTGCTACTAGGCTCGGGGAGCAGTACTTC. It yields the protein CSATRLGEQYF.

The sample holds a few counts of this clone. This chain uses TRBV7-9 with TRBJ2-1, with 10 bases matching TRBD2. The CDR3 loop spans 17 amino acids. Germline V CDR1 and CDR2: SEHNR, FQNEAQ (reference sequence). V was pared by 2 bases and J by 7 bases, with 11 bases of the junction left unmatched. In DNA form, the CDR3 reads TGTGCCAGCAGCTTAAACCTCCAGCGGGGGGGCCTGAATGAGCAGTTCTTC. It specifies CASSLNLQRGGLNEQFF.

V usage is TRBV2 and J usage is TRBJ2-7; TRBD1 is a possible D gene (5 bases). The CDR3 covers 11 residues. Trimming removed 6 bases at V and 7 bases at J, with 10 bases between. Per germline, CDR1 SNHLY and CDR2 FYNNEI. The CDR3 DNA reads as TGTGCCAGCAGGGAGAACAGGGAGCAGTACTTC. Translating it yields CASRENREQYF.